This entry lists 2 T cell receptor beta chains sequenced from one sample in a study of blood T cells in healthy people across ages. Alongside a J-beta primer mix, a sample-barcoded 5' primer served in a second PCR lasting about 7 to 12 cycles. Each CDR3 protein gets one entry after TCRdb re-called the 5' RACE reads with MiXCR. The sample has fewer than 800,000 distinct CDR3 sequences, roughly 25% seen once; the top ten hold 9.4%. These data also formed part of another study, on T cells of mothers and their children.

What was sequenced was blood. These receptors all stem from a boy between 10 and 17 years old in good health.

This clonotype was seen a few times. This chain uses TRBV7-9 with TRBJ2-5, with D possibly TRBD1 on 5 matching bases. Trimming took 5 bases from V and 1 from J, leaving 17 bases between them. The CDR3 has 16 residues. CDR1 SEHNR and CDR2 FQNEAQ come from the germline V gene (reference sequence). CDR3 DNA: TGTGCCAGCAGCCAGGGCTCCGGGCAGACCCAAGAGACCCAGTACTTC. The encoded protein is CASSQGSGQTQETQYF.

The rearrangement links TRBV12-3 or TRBV12-4 to TRBJ1-2; 9 nucleotides line up with TRBD1. The CDR3 contains 15 residues. Germline trimming cut 5 bases from V and 2 bases from J; bases unmatched to any gene: 6. The CDR3 here is CASSHRTGVNYGYTF. The CDR3 nucleotides are TGTGCCAGCAGTCACCGGACAGGGGTGAACTATGGCTACACCTTC.